This T cell receptor beta chain originates from a study of molecular identifiers for immune sequencing clone quantification. TCRdb re-analysed the PCR reads in MiXCR, keeping a single row per CDR3 protein. The sample holds a few hundred thousand distinct CDR3 sequences; roughly 24% are singletons and the top ten take 0.65% to 0.95%. This clonotype was counted between two and nine times. The germline gives CDR1 DFQATT, CDR2 SNEGSKA (reference sequence). The CDR3 is 18 amino acids. V gave up 3 bases and J gave up 15 bases; unmatched junction bases: 28. The source of this sequence is a human donor in good health. Some libraries in this study had Jurkat cell RNA spiked in. The sample comprised naive CD8+ T cells from blood, with Jurkat cell RNA spiked in. Subset reported: FACS-sorted CD8+CD4-CCR7+CD45RA+ naive T cells. This chain joins TRBV20-1 and TRBJ2-3, with 9 bases aligning to TRBD2. The CDR3 bases are TGCAGTGCTAGGGGACTAGCCAACACAGAAGTCGTAGCCAGCACTTCTTATTTT. Amino acids: CSARGLANTEVVASTSYF.